Below, 9 T cell receptor beta chains from the same sample are listed, as sequenced in a study of memory CD4+ T cells and cytomegalovirus serostatus. Single viable CD3+CD4+CD8-CD45RO+ cells were sorted as the memory CD4+ T cells. Data came from immunoSEQ multiplex PCR; TCRdb stores just in-frame clones and leaves some out. The sample includes about 54,000 clones, 60% to 75% of them seen just once. The specimen sequenced was memory CD4+ T cells from blood. The receptor set was obtained from an adult in good health and CMV-seropositive.

V usage is TRBV28 and J usage is TRBJ2-3; TRBD2 aligns across 9 bases. There are 15 residues in the CDR3. Germline V gives CDR1 MDHEN, CDR2 SYDVKM. V lost 3 bases, J lost 8 bases, and 9 bases stayed unmatched. The CDR3 coding sequence is TGTGCCAGCAGTTTTGGGACTAGCCTACAAGGTACGCAGTATTTT. It translates to CASSFGTSLQGTQYF.

Here the CDR3 reads CASSRPNEKLFF. As DNA, the CDR3 is TGTGCCAGCAGCCGCCCTAATGAAAAACTGTTTTTT. The J gene is TRBJ1-4, the V gene TRBV5-4; D is ambiguous. Germline CDR1 SGHNT, CDR2 YYREEE (reference sequence). The CDR3 is 12 residues long. Trimming took 4 bases from V and 3 from J, leaving 4 bases between them. The complete variable domain, with remaining parts taken from reference TRBV5-4 and TRBJ1-4, reads ETGVTQSPTHLIKTRGQQVTLRCSSQSGHNTVSWYQQALGQGPQFIFQYYREEENGRGNFPPRFSGLQFPNYSSELNVNALELDDSALYLCASSRPNEKLFFGSGTQLSVL.

This clone was counted only a few times. This rearrangement joins TRBV9 to TRBJ2-2; D is possibly TRBD1 (6 bases). The CDR3 length is 15 residues. CDR1 is SGDLS, CDR2 YYNGEE, per germline. V lost 4 bases and J lost 2, with 12 bases in between. CDR3 bases: TGTGCCAGCAGCTTAGGGGGTCATAACACCGGGGAGCTGTTTTTT. Protein: CASSLGGHNTGELFF.

This clone was picked up a small number of times. The chain combines TRBV5-1 with TRBJ2-3, with 8 bases lining up with TRBD2. The junction had 13 bases not matched to a gene; V was cut back by 0 bases and J by 4 bases. The CDR3 is 18 amino acids. Germline-derived CDR1 and CDR2 are SGHRS and YFSETQ. The CDR3 nucleotides read TGCGCCAGCAGCTTGGAGGCTACCCGAGCGGGAGACGCAGATACGCAGTATTTT. Translating it yields CASSLEATRAGDADTQYF.

The chain is built from TRBV4-3 and TRBJ2-1; 7 nucleotides align to TRBD2. There are 15 residues in the CDR3. V was pared by 1 base and J by 5 bases, with 5 bases of the junction left unmatched. Germline loops: CDR1 LGHNA, CDR2 YSLEER. The CDR3 DNA reads TGCGCCAGCAGCCAAGGGGCGGGAGAGGACAATGAGCAGTTCTTC. Its translation is CASSQGAGEDNEQFF.

This chain connects TRBV4-3 to TRBJ1-5; weak D call: TRBD1 (5 bases). V was trimmed by 0 bases and J by 6 bases, leaving 12 bases between them. There are 15 residues in the CDR3. Germline V gives CDR1 LGHNA, CDR2 YSLEER. CDR3 sequence reads: CASSQEEGRGQPQHF. CDR3 bases: TGCGCCAGCAGCCAAGAGGAGGGGAGGGGTCAGCCCCAGCATTTT.

The rearrangement links TRBV7-2 to TRBJ2-5; perhaps TRBD2 as D (6 bases). The CDR3 is 15 residues long. The V gene's germline CDR1 is SGHTA and CDR2 FQGNSA. Trimming removed 5 bases from V and 2 bases from J, with 15 bases in between. The CDR3 DNA follows: TGTGCCAGCAGCCCCGGGGAGGTGGTTCAAGAGACCCAGTACTTC. Amino acid sequence: CASSPGEVVQETQYF.

The chain links TRBV9 to TRBJ2-5, with D maybe TRBD2 (5 bases). V lost 0 bases and J 5 bases, leaving 11 bases between the germline ends. The CDR3 has 14 residues. CDR1 SGDLS and CDR2 YYNGEE come from the germline V gene. The CDR3 bases are TGTGCCAGCAGCGTAGGAGGGCCTCGGGAGACCCAGTACTTC. It encodes CASSVGGPRETQYF.

V gene TRBV6-5 combines with J gene TRBJ2-5, with TRBD2 as a possible D gene (6 bases). The CDR3 loop spans 16 amino acids. Trimming removed 0 bases at V and 2 bases at J, with 13 bases between. Per germline, CDR1 MNHEY and CDR2 SVGAGI. CDR3 protein: CASSYSRVAGQETQYF. CDR3 bases: TGTGCCAGCAGTTACTCGAGGGTGGCGGGACAAGAGACCCAGTACTTC.